This T cell receptor beta chain was profiled in a study of blood T cell repertoires in COVID-19. Study information: The United States, Italy and Spain provided the acute and convalescent COVID-19 samples.

The sample holds one count of this clone. The CDR3 length is 15 residues. The table came from immunoSEQ multiplex PCR; TCRdb's copy has only in-frame clones and leaves some out. The sample includes some 200,000 clones, 80% to 90% of them seen just once. The chain couples TRBV21-1 to TRBJ1-1. TRBV21-1 is a pseudogene locus. Sequenced input: PBMCs or T cells enriched from blood (not recorded which). The origin of this receptor is a man aged 18 to 29 with acute COVID-19. The CDR3: CASSSSRGYHTEAFF. Written as DNA, the CDR3 is TGTGCCAGCAGCTCTTCGCGGGGGTACCACACTGAAGCTTTCTTT.